Here is one TCR beta chain with its context. What it binds is not known. The sample is drawn from a study of cytomegalovirus exposure and HLA in healthy donors. Study summary: Unique TCR beta sequences numbering approximately 120 million came from around 180 million T cells in an earlier analysis.

CDR3 length equals 12 residues. The ends lost 4 bases at V and 8 bases at J; junction bases unmatched: 2. The germline V gene has CDR1 MDHEN and CDR2 SYDVKM. Study-wide results and limits: With later analysis, a missense DCLRE1C variant became linked to TCR beta V- and J-gene trimming. Reportedly, cytomegalovirus status was diagnosed with high sensitivity and specificity.

The PCR used 60 Vbeta and 13 Jbeta primers. Some clones are missing from TCRdb's copy, which holds only in-frame ones; the method was immunoSEQ multiplex PCR. The sample carries about 160,000 clones, about 60% recorded once. The sequence derives from a woman in her fifties or sixties in good health and CMV-seropositive. Sequenced: PBMCs. The V call is TRBV28, the J call TRBJ1-2, with TRBD1 matching over 9 bases. The CDR3 reads CASSSTGGGYTF. The CDR3 DNA sequence: TGTGCCAGCAGTTCCACAGGGGGCGGCTACACCTTC.